One T cell receptor (beta chain) is described in this entry. Antigen unknown. Per germline, CDR1 GTSNPN and CDR2 SVGIG (reference sequence). The CDR3 runs to 11 residues. V lost 1 base and J lost 5, with 5 bases in between. This record belongs to a study of cytotoxic CD8 clonotypes in ibrutinib-treated CLL. Study results and caveats: Pretreatment clonality was elevated relative to age-matched healthy donors and paralleled circulating CD8+ T-cell counts.

The repertoire was sequenced with immunoSEQ multiplex PCR; TCRdb's copy has only in-frame clones and lacks some. The sample holds fewer than 90,000 clones, roughly 86% seen once. Material: PBMCs, obtained before ibrutinib treatment. This TCR came from a human donor with chronic lymphocytic leukemia. The V gene is TRBV30, the J gene TRBJ1-2, with unresolved D. CDR3: CAWSGEYGYTF. The CDR3 bases are TGTGCCTGGAGTGGCGAATATGGCTACACCTTC.